The present TCR beta chain was sequenced within a study of T cell repertoires in cytomegalovirus infection. Study background: TCR beta signatures that were public indicated CMV infection and matching HLA type. The study's findings and limits: CMV carriers with the relevant HLA were identified by cumulative public TCR beta family frequency. The ex vivo response was dominated by HLA-C-restricted CMV-specific TCR beta clonotypes.

The CDR3 sequence is 14 residues long. V was pared by 5 bases and J by 6 bases, with 11 bases between. The germline V gene has CDR1 SGHVS and CDR2 FQNEAQ. Via MiXCR, TCRdb re-called the reads, giving one row per CDR3 protein. The table has around 130,000 distinct CDR3 sequences, roughly a quarter seen once. The sample holds many counts of this clonotype. Its cognate antigen is unknown. Sequenced: PBMCs, sequenced either directly or after in vitro stimulation (not recorded which). This clonotype originated in a human donor in good health (CMV status not recorded). Some clones in this sample may be carry-over from other donors' samples. The chain couples TRBV7-8 to TRBJ1-6; tentative D call: TRBD1 (5 bases). CDR3 nucleotide sequence: TGTGCCAGCAGCCGGCTAGGGGCTAATTCACCCCTCCACTTT. Its translation: CASSRLGANSPLHF.